Below, one TCR beta chain is given with its context. Antigen specificity is unknown. This CDR3 spans 13 amino acids. Trimming cost V 7 bases and J 1 base, with 13 bases left between them. Germline V gene sequence: CDR1 SQVTM, CDR2 ANQGSEA. The donors were members of the validation cohort comprising approximately 120 subjects, separate from the roughly 730-subject first cohort. Libraries were prepared by immunoSEQ multiplex PCR; TCRdb keeps only in-frame clonotypes and omits some of them. Of over 150,000 clones in the sample, 86% are singletons; the top ten hold about 22%. This entry is derived from a study of cytomegalovirus exposure and HLA in healthy donors. Overall study findings and caveats: Most TCR sequences were uncommon, yet certain public TCRs appeared in many donors. Subsequent analysis revealed that first-cohort TCR clusters tended to co-occur in the roughly 120 validation repertoires.

The specimen was PBMCs. This chain joins TRBV29-1 and TRBJ1-1; D remains ambiguous. The receptor was isolated from a young man in good health and CMV-seropositive. CDR3 region: CSARARGNTEAFF. In nucleotides, the CDR3 is TGCAGCGCCCGGGCCCGGGGGAACACTGAAGCTTTCTTT.